What follows are 32 T cell receptor beta chains derived from one specimen sequenced in a study of shared clonotypes between healthy human individuals. Clones were sequenced by immunoSEQ multiplex PCR, and TCRdb holds only the in-frame ones, with some missing. The repertoire holds millions of clones, with around nine tenths as singletons. The source material was naive CD4+ T cells sorted from blood. Stated subset: CD45RA+ positively selected. The receptors originated from a man between 18 and 29 years old in good health.

About this clone: Other DNA sequences within the sample encode an identical CDR3. This chain connects TRBV7-2 to TRBJ2-1; D unclear. Germline V gives CDR1 SGHTA, CDR2 FQGNSA. V lost 1 base and J lost 0, with 7 bases in between. CDR3 length: 15 amino acids. The CDR3 is CASSLDPSSYNEQFF. The CDR3 DNA reads as TGTGCCAGCAGCTTAGACCCCTCCTCCTACAATGAGCAGTTCTTC.

The rearrangement joins TRBV4-1 to TRBJ2-1; TRBD1 matches at 7 bases. Trimming removed 1 base from V and 2 bases from J; junction bases left unmatched: 5. Germline V CDR1 and CDR2: MGHRA, YSYEKL. This CDR3 has 16 residues. This chain's CDR3 is CASSQGRQGPYNEQFF. The CDR3 nucleotides read TGCGCCAGCAGCCAAGGTCGACAGGGCCCCTACAATGAGCAGTTCTTC.

This clone is a singleton in its sample. The V gene is TRBV19, the J gene TRBJ2-5, with D maybe TRBD2 (5 bases). The V gene's germline CDR1 is LNHDA and CDR2 SQIVND (reference sequence). The V end was cut by 6 bases, the J end by 5 bases, with 19 bases between. This CDR3 has 15 residues. DNA for the CDR3: TGTGCCAGTAGGAGGGAAGGACGGGATGGGGAGACCCAGTACTTC. Protein product: CASRREGRDGETQYF.

This clone was found once. The chain carries TRBV11-2 and TRBJ2-5; D might be TRBD2 (6 bases). Between the trimmed V and J ends, which lost 3 bases and 2 bases, there was a span of 10 bases. Germline lookup yields CDR1 SGHAT and CDR2 FQNNGV. The CDR3 runs to 14 residues. CDR3 sequence (DNA): TGTGCCAGCAGCTTGGGGAGGCCACAAGAGACCCAGTACTTC. This gives the protein CASSLGRPQETQYF.

Regarding this clone: The same CDR3 is also encoded by other DNA sequences in this sample. The rearrangement uses TRBV18 and TRBJ1-1; perhaps TRBD1 as D (6 bases). Germline V gene sequence: CDR1 KGHSH, CDR2 LQKENI. The CDR3 has 13 residues. V dropped 3 bases and J dropped 5 bases, with 10 bases sitting between them. Here the CDR3 reads CASSPNRDTEAFF. The CDR3 nucleotides read TGTGCCAGCTCACCCAACAGGGATACTGAAGCTTTCTTT.

This clone was seen a single time. V is TRBV9 and J is TRBJ2-2; D is perhaps TRBD2 (5 bases). V was clipped by 4 bases and J by 7 bases, with 17 bases between them. CDR3 length: 15 residues. From germline, CDR1 is SGDLS and CDR2 YYNGEE. In DNA form, the CDR3 reads TGTGCCAGCAGCTTCTCCATGGGCGCGGGCGGGGAGCTGTTTTTT. Its translation is CASSFSMGAGGELFF.

Remarks on this clone: This same CDR3 is encoded by further DNA sequences in the sample. The rearrangement links TRBV5-6 to TRBJ1-2; D remains unclear. This CDR3 is 12 amino acids long. The V end lost 4 bases, the J end lost 0 bases, and 4 bases lay between the germline ends. Per germline, CDR1 SGHDT and CDR2 YYEEEE. The CDR3 DNA reads TGTGCCAGCAGCCGCCCTAACTATGGCTACACCTTC. It encodes CASSRPNYGYTF.

Remarks on this clone: Other DNA sequences of this sample code for an identical CDR3. The chain carries TRBV15 and TRBJ1-5; 8 bases fit TRBD1. With V trimmed by 3 bases and J by 3 bases, 1 base remained unmatched. Germline assignment: CDR1 LNHNV and CDR2 YYDKDF (reference sequence). The CDR3 consists of 14 residues. The CDR3 is CATSRGQVNQPQHF. The CDR3 nucleotides read TGTGCCACCAGCAGGGGACAGGTCAATCAGCCCCAGCATTTT.

Turning to this clone: Other DNA sequences in this specimen translate into the identical CDR3. The V call is TRBV5-1, the J call TRBJ1-2; D is possibly TRBD1 (5 bases). Germline V gene data show CDR1 as SGHRS and CDR2 as YFSETQ. Trimming took 0 bases from V and 8 from J, leaving 11 bases between them. This CDR3 comprises 13 residues. CDR3 residues: CASSLEGASGYTF. The CDR3 nucleotides read TGCGCCAGCAGCTTGGAAGGGGCAAGCGGCTACACCTTC.

V and J are TRBV5-4 and TRBJ1-4, with a weak D call TRBD1 (5 bases). With 4 bases removed from V and 8 bases from J, the gap between germline ends came to 12 bases. Germline V gives CDR1 SGHNT, CDR2 YYREEE (reference sequence). The CDR3 runs 13 residues. CDR3 amino acids: CASSGTNEEKLFF. The CDR3 region has the DNA TGTGCCAGCAGCGGGACCAATGAGGAAAAACTGTTTTTT.

The rearrangement joins TRBV2 to TRBJ2-2; 8 nucleotides agree with TRBD1. CDR3 length equals 13 residues. The germline CDR1 and CDR2 sequences are SNHLY and FYNNEI. After removal of 6 bases from V and 6 bases from J, the junction contained 3 bases not matched to a gene. The CDR3 DNA reads TGTGCCAGCAGGGACAGGGTGCCCGGGGAGCTGTTTTTT. Amino acids: CASRDRVPGELFF.

This clone was seen a single time. V is TRBV9 and J is TRBJ2-2, with TRBD1 matching 8 bases. Per the germline V gene, CDR1 is SGDLS and CDR2 is YYNGEE. The CDR3 consists of 18 residues. J gave up 3 bases and V 7 bases, and 17 bases lay outside the gene matches. CDR3 sequence: CASSGLIRQGWDTGELFF. CDR3 bases: TGTGCCAGCTCTGGGCTGATAAGACAGGGGTGGGACACCGGGGAGCTGTTTTTT.

The chain links TRBV9 to TRBJ2-3; TRBD2 matches 7 bases. Trimming removed 0 bases from V and 1 base from J; junction bases left unmatched: 5. Germline V gene sequence: CDR1 SGDLS, CDR2 YYNGEE. This CDR3 region has 16 residues. CDR3 protein: CASSVGRGMGTDTQYF. The CDR3 region has the DNA TGTGCCAGCAGCGTAGGGCGGGGGATGGGCACAGATACGCAGTATTTT.

The V call is TRBV5-5, the J call TRBJ2-1, with D possibly called TRBD1 or TRBD2 (5 bases each). Trimming left V 7 bases short and J 0 bases short, with 5 bases between. The CDR3 is 12 amino acids. CDR1 and CDR2 (germline): SGHKS, YYEKEE (reference sequence). The chain's CDR3 is CASGGSYNEQFF. DNA of the CDR3: TGTGCCAGCGGGGGCTCCTACAATGAGCAGTTCTTC.

The J gene is TRBJ1-2, the V gene TRBV6-5; no clear D gene. The CDR3 spans 16 residues. CDR1 is MNHEY, CDR2 SVGAGI, per germline. With 1 base removed from V and 1 base from J, the gap between germline ends came to 13 bases. The CDR3 protein is CASSYYRSWGNYGYTF. The CDR3 DNA sequence: TGTGCCAGCAGTTACTACCGCTCGTGGGGTAACTATGGCTACACCTTC.

This clone was picked up one time. Other nucleotide sequences in the sample specify the same CDR3. This chain connects TRBV7-2 to TRBJ1-2; maybe TRBD1 (5 bases). The CDR3 is 13 amino acids. Germline CDR1 and CDR2: SGHTA and FQGNSA. V lost 5 bases to trimming and J lost 7 bases, with 14 bases between them. CDR3 residues: CASSPGEGFGYTF. Written as DNA, the CDR3 is TGTGCCAGCAGCCCGGGGGAGGGATTTGGCTACACCTTC.

The V call is TRBV19, the J call TRBJ2-2; TRBD2 is a possible D gene (5 bases). The CDR3 is 14 amino acids. Germline lookup yields CDR1 LNHDA and CDR2 SQIVND (reference sequence). Trimming cost V 5 bases and J 3 bases, with 10 bases left between them. The CDR3 protein is CASSPEGYTGELFF. DNA of the CDR3: TGTGCCAGTAGTCCCGAGGGATACACCGGGGAGCTGTTTTTT.

The chain links TRBV2 to TRBJ2-5; D not resolved. Germline assignment: CDR1 SNHLY and CDR2 FYNNEI. V lost 1 base, J lost 2 bases, and 11 bases lay in between. The CDR3 covers 15 residues. DNA for the CDR3: TGTGCCAGCAGTGAAGGGGGTCGGAATCAAGAGACCCAGTACTTC. Translation: CASSEGGRNQETQYF.

This sequence joins TRBV13 and TRBJ2-1; 12 positions match TRBD2. Germline lookup yields CDR1 PRHDT and CDR2 FYEKMQ (reference sequence). The V gene end was trimmed by 4 bases and the J gene end by 7 bases; junction bases not matched to a gene: 5. This CDR3 contains 15 residues. The CDR3 DNA follows: TGTGCCAGCAGCTCCCGACTAGCGGGAGTAAATGAGCAGTTCTTC. Translation: CASSSRLAGVNEQFF.

This chain joins TRBV19 and TRBJ2-1; D could derive from TRBD1 or TRBD2 (5 bases each). V lost 7 bases to trimming and J lost 8 bases, with 24 bases between them. Germline V CDR1 and CDR2: LNHDA, SQIVND (reference sequence). The CDR3 runs 16 residues. In nucleotides, the CDR3 is TGTGCCAGTACCTCTCCCGGGACCAAGCCCGGCGATGAGCAGTTCTTC. It codes for CASTSPGTKPGDEQFF.

This clone appeared a single time. This chain joins TRBV5-8 and TRBJ2-5; D might be TRBD1 (7 bases). Germline values: CDR1 SGHTS, CDR2 YDEGEE. V shed 4 bases and J shed 1 base, with 17 bases lying between them. The CDR3 contains 16 residues. The CDR3 loop reads CASSRGTGQIQETQYF. The CDR3, as DNA: TGTGCCAGCAGCCGGGGGACGGGACAGATCCAAGAGACCCAGTACTTC.

The chain links TRBV30 to TRBJ1-2; 7 nucleotides line up with TRBD1. Germline V CDR1 and CDR2: GTSNPN, SVGIG (reference sequence). This CDR3 is 15 amino acids long. The trim removed 4 bases at V and 1 base at J, leaving 9 bases unmatched. In DNA, the CDR3 is TGTGCCTGGAAGCCAGGGGGTGCTGATAACTATGGCTACACCTTC. It encodes CAWKPGGADNYGYTF.

Notes on this clone: At one end the junction does not follow the germline gene, possibly because of a read error. The V gene is TRBV6-5, the J gene TRBJ1-2; D unresolved. The CDR3 covers 11 residues. Germline CDR1 is MNHEY and CDR2 is SVGAGI. This CDR3 reads CAISAVSGYTF. CDR3 sequence (DNA): TGTGCCATCAGTGCCGTGAGTGGCTACACCTTC.

The sample holds a few counts of this clone. CDR3 sequence reads: CAWSAGKTYFNQPQHF. CDR3 nucleotides: TGTGCCTGGAGTGCAGGGAAAACTTATTTCAATCAGCCCCAGCATTTT. The V gene is TRBV30, the J gene TRBJ1-5; D is possibly TRBD1 (5 bases). From germline, CDR1 is GTSNPN and CDR2 SVGIG (reference sequence). Deletions cut 1 base from V and 3 bases from J, with 16 bases between. The CDR3 runs to 16 residues.

This clone occurred a few times. This rearrangement joins TRBV19 to TRBJ1-5, with D unresolved. The CDR3 extends over 13 amino acids. The ends were cut back, 7 bases at V and 5 bases at J, with 12 bases in the middle. Germline CDR1 and CDR2: LNHDA and SQIVND (reference sequence). The CDR3 reads CASNLAGHQPQHF. CDR3 DNA sequence: TGTGCCAGTAATCTTGCGGGCCATCAGCCCCAGCATTTT.

This chain uses TRBV28 with TRBJ1-2, with 9 bases matching TRBD1. Trimming cost V 6 bases and J 5 bases; bases outside gene matches: 7. CDR1 and CDR2 (germline): MDHEN, SYDVKM. This CDR3 region has 14 residues. The CDR3 DNA reads TGTGCCAGCAGGCCCGGGGACAGGGTATATGGCTACACCTTC. Protein: CASRPGDRVYGYTF.

This clone was seen a handful of times. Different DNA sequences within this sample yield the same CDR3. The rearrangement joins TRBV5-1 to TRBJ2-7; 7 nucleotides agree with TRBD2. V shed 0 bases, J shed 2 bases, and the junction held 2 bases outside the gene matches. CDR3 length equals 14 residues. The germline V gene has CDR1 SGHRS and CDR2 YFSETQ. The CDR3 protein is CASSLEGTTYEQYF. CDR3 sequence (DNA): TGCGCCAGCAGCTTGGAGGGGACTACCTACGAGCAGTACTTC.

This clone has only one observation. The V gene is TRBV5-1, the J gene TRBJ2-1; TRBD2 agrees at 9 bases. Germline V gene lookup returns CDR1 SGHRS and CDR2 YFSETQ. V lost 4 bases to trimming and J lost 4 bases; unmatched junction nucleotides: 3. The CDR3 has 14 residues. In DNA, the CDR3 is TGCGCCAGCAGCCGCGGGGGGGAATACAATGAGCAGTTCTTC. It specifies CASSRGGEYNEQFF.

The chain couples TRBV18 to TRBJ2-7; 10 positions agree with TRBD2. Germline V CDR1 and CDR2: KGHSH, LQKENI. V shed 5 bases, J shed 4 bases, and the junction held 2 bases outside the gene matches. The CDR3 sequence is 13 residues long. The CDR3 nucleotides are TGTGCCAGCTCATCTAGCGGGGGATACGAGCAGTACTTC. Translation gives CASSSSGGYEQYF.

The chain couples TRBV5-1 to TRBJ1-1; no clear D. Germline values: CDR1 SGHRS, CDR2 YFSETQ. V was pared by 0 bases and J by 0 bases, with 9 bases between. This CDR3 comprises 15 residues. CDR3 region: CASSLESIVNTEAFF. The CDR3 DNA follows: TGCGCCAGCAGCTTGGAGTCGATCGTGAACACTGAAGCTTTCTTT.

The chain has TRBV6-1 and TRBJ1-6, with D uncertain. Germline loops: CDR1 MNHNS, CDR2 SASEGT. This CDR3 has 16 amino acids. Trimming took off 1 base at V and 5 bases at J, with 12 bases between the two ends. The DNA of the CDR3 is TGTGCCAGCAGTGAAGGGCGGAAGGCCCATAATTCACCCCTCCACTTT. It specifies CASSEGRKAHNSPLHF.

The chain employs TRBV12-5 and TRBJ2-3; a weak D match, TRBD2 (6 bases). CDR1 is LGHNT and CDR2 is FRNRAP in the germline V gene. The CDR3 sequence is 17 residues long. The V and J ends lost 2 bases and 2 bases respectively, with 17 bases between them. CDR3 sequence (DNA): TGTGCTAGTGGTTTGCTGGGCGGGATACGGCCCACAGATACGCAGTATTTT. It codes for CASGLLGGIRPTDTQYF.